This T cell receptor (beta chain) was recovered during a study of CD8+CD57+ T cells in acquired aplastic anemia. Study-wide background: An average of about 9.8 million reads for CD4+ cells was obtained from healthy donors.

The germline V gene encodes CDR1 SGHVS and CDR2 FNYEAQ. V trimming: 0 bases; J trimming: 4 bases; junction bases outside the gene matches: 5. The CDR3 covers 15 residues. This clonotype was seen only once. Its target is unknown. Regarding the study as a whole: Almost 30 sequences, all CD8+ CDR3, were shared between patients and controls.

Investigators profiled TCR beta VDJ and CDR3 from genomic DNA template. TCRdb recomputed calls from the reads with MiXCR, one row per CDR3 protein. This sample carries some 70,000 distinct CDR3 sequences, 54% of them seen once, and the ten largest clones take approximately 8.3%. This clonotype was sampled from a human donor in good health, serving as a control. This chain connects TRBV7-6 to TRBJ2-7; TRBD2 agrees at 8 bases. Source material: sorted CD4+, CD8+, or CD8+CD57+ T cells (not recorded which) from PBMCs. CDR3 DNA sequence: TGTGCCAGCAGCTTAGCGAGGGCTAGCGGGTACGAGCAGTACTTC. Its protein product is CASSLARASGYEQYF. Looking up the rest from reference TRBV7-6 and TRBJ2-7 gives the full variable domain: GAGVSQSPRYKVTKRGQDVALRCDPISGHVSLYWYRQALGQGPEFLTYFNYEAQQDKSGLPNDRFSAERPEGSISTLTIQRTEQRDSAMYRCASSLARASGYEQYFGPGTRLTVT.